These T cell receptor beta chains were read from a single sample in a study of blood T cell repertoires in COVID-19. The protocol was immunoSEQ multiplex PCR, while the TCRdb copy is restricted to in-frame clones and leaves out a portion. The sample includes hundreds of thousands of clones, about 86% seen only once; the top ten take around 8.9%. Specimen: peripheral blood. These receptors were taken from an elderly man with acute or convalescent COVID-19. Each CDR3 is given with its conserved first and last residue. D genes are given only for firm matches. Rows may omit the clone size; those that give it use once, few, many or a size class.

abundance | j_gene | v_gene | d_gene | CDR3nt | CDR3aa
- | TRBJ1-2 | TRBV28 | TRBD1 | TGTGCCAGCAGTTTACTACCTTCAGGACAGGGCAGATTC | CASSLLPSGQGRF
- | TRBJ1-2 | TRBV5-1 | TRBD1 | TGCGCCAGCAGCCTTACCCACAGGGGAGAGGATGGCTACACCTTC | CASSLTHRGEDGYTF
- | TRBJ2-2 | TRBV11-2 | TRBD2 | TGTGCCAGCAGCCTCCTACCGGGACTAGCGGGAGTGATCACCGGGGAGCTGTTTTTT | CASSLLPGLAGVITGELFF
- | TRBJ1-1 | TRBV6-5 | - | TGTGCCAGCAGTCCAGGGTCCATGAACACTGAAGCTTTCTTT | CASSPGSMNTEAFF
- | TRBJ1-5 | TRBV5-5 | - | TGTGCCAGCAGCCGGACAGATAGCAATCAGCCCCAGCATTTT | CASSRTDSNQPQHF
- | TRBJ2-5 | TRBV24-1 | - | TGTGCCACCAGAGACGGAGGGACGAGGGAGACCCAGTACTTC | CATRDGGTRETQYF
- | TRBJ2-1 | TRBV4-2 | - | TGTGCCAGCAGCCGGGGCATTTACAATGAGCAGTTCTTC | CASSRGIYNEQFF
- | TRBJ2-3 | TRBV5-1 | TRBD1 | TGCGCCAGCAGCCTGGGGACAGTTGGCACAGATACGCAGTATTTT | CASSLGTVGTDTQYF
- | TRBJ1-4 | TRBV10-3 | - | TGTGCCATCAGTGAACAGGAAGGGATTAATGAAAAACTGTTTTTT | CAISEQEGINEKLFF
- | TRBJ1-1 | TRBV19 | - | TGTGCCAGTATCGAGGGGGGGCTTGGCACTGAAGCTTTCTTT | CASIEGGLGTEAFF
- | TRBJ1-5 | TRBV4-2 | TRBD1 | TGTGCCAGCAGCCAAGATACAGGGGACAATCAGCCCCAGCATTTT | CASSQDTGDNQPQHF
- | TRBJ2-7 | TRBV7-8 | - | TGTGCCAGCAGCTTAGGCCTAGCCCCGGAAGGGGAGCAGTACTTC | CASSLGLAPEGEQYF
few | TRBJ1-3 | TRBV7-9 | - | TGTGCCAGCAGCTTAGCCCCTCAGGGAAACACCATATATTTT | CASSLAPQGNTIYF
- | TRBJ2-7 | TRBV2 | - | TGTGCCAGCAGACCAAATGTAGGGGGAAGCTACGAGCAGTACTTC | CASRPNVGGSYEQYF
few | TRBJ2-1 | TRBV6-5 | - | TGTGCCAGCAGTCGGGACTCAAATTCCTACAATGAGCAGTTCTTC | CASSRDSNSYNEQFF
- | TRBJ1-6 | TRBV6-5 | - | TGTGCCAGCACGGCCAGGGGTAATTCACCCCTCCACTTT | CASTARGNSPLHF
- | TRBJ2-7 | TRBV3-1/TRBV3-2 | - | TGTGCCAGCAGCCAAGATCTAATTAACCTCTACGAGCAGTACTTC | CASSQDLINLYEQYF
few | TRBJ1-6 | TRBV27 | TRBD1 | TGTGCCAGCAGTTCCCGAGGGGGCTTGAGTTCACCCCTCCACTTT | CASSSRGGLSSPLHF
few | TRBJ2-7 | TRBV5-1 | TRBD1 | TGCGCCAGCAGCTGGGGACAGCAGATAACCTACGAGCAGTACTTC | CASSWGQQITYEQYF
- | TRBJ2-1 | TRBV11-3 | TRBD2 | TGTGCCAGCAGCTTTACCGGGACTAGAGGTTTCCATGAGCAGTTCTTC | CASSFTGTRGFHEQFF
- | TRBJ2-7 | TRBV30 | - | TGTGCCTGGAGTTCGGGTGCCCTCTACGAGCAGTACTTC | CAWSSGALYEQYF
- | TRBJ1-1 | TRBV5-4 | - | TGTGCCAGCAGCTTGGATCCGGGAATGAACACTGAAGCTTTCTTT | CASSLDPGMNTEAFF
- | TRBJ2-5 | TRBV7-9 | - | TGTGCCAGCAGCTCTTCCCCAGAGACCCAGTACTTC | CASSSSPETQYF
- | TRBJ1-1 | TRBV18 | TRBD1 | TGTGCCAGCTCACCACCAGGATCGGGGACAGGGATGAACACTGAAGCTTTCTTT | CASSPPGSGTGMNTEAFF
once | TRBJ2-5 | TRBV20-1 | - | TGCAGTGCTAGTCTACTAGCCCGGGAGACCCAGTACTTC | CSASLLARETQYF
- | TRBJ2-5 | TRBV24-1 | - | TGTGCCACCAGTGATTTGCCAAGGGGCAAGGGGACCCAGTACTTC | CATSDLPRGKGTQYF
- | TRBJ2-1 | TRBV9 | - | TGTGCCAGCAGCGTAGGACTAAATGAGCAGTTCTTC | CASSVGLNEQFF